This T cell receptor beta chain was obtained from a study of T cell changes during pregnancy in multiple sclerosis. The CDR3 is 18 residues long. With V trimmed by 10 bases and J by 0 bases, 15 bases remained unmatched. Germline CDR1 and CDR2: LNHDA and SQIVND (reference sequence). Measured with immunoSEQ multiplex PCR; TCRdb has only the in-frame clones, and not every one. The data show fewer than 15,000 clones, 88% seen once. The TCR was taken from a female donor with multiple sclerosis, enrolled in a pregnancy study. The rearrangement links TRBV19 to TRBJ2-3; 11 nucleotides align to TRBD2. The sequences come from CD8+ T cells from peripheral blood mononuclear cells, collected in the first trimester of pregnancy. CDR3 in DNA: TGTGCCACCACGAAGGGGCTAGCGGGGGGTCTCAGCACAGATACGCAGTATTTT. Its protein is CATTKGLAGGLSTDTQYF.